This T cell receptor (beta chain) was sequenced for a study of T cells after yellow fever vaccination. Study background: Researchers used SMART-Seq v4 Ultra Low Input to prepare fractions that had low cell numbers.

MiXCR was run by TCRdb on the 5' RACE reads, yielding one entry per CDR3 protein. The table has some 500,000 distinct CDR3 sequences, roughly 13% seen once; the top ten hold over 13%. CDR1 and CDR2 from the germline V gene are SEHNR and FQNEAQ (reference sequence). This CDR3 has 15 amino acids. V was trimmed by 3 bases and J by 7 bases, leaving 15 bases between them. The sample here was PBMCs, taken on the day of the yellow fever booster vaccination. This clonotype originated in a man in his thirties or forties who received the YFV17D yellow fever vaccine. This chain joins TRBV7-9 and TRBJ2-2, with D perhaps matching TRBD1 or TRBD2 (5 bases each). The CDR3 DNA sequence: TGTGCCAGCAGCTTTAGGGACCCTCCAAGCGGGGAGCTGTTTTTT. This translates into CASSFRDPPSGELFF.